This T cell receptor beta chain stems from a study of shared clonotypes between healthy human individuals. CD4+ cells underwent separation, giving CD45RA+ naive and CD45RA-negative memory subsets. Clones were sequenced by immunoSEQ multiplex PCR, and TCRdb holds only the in-frame ones, with some missing. The sample shows under 1,100,000 clones, approximately 68% of them seen only once. Per germline, CDR1 SNHLY and CDR2 FYNNEI. The CDR3 has 15 residues. V shed 6 bases and J 7 bases; nucleotides not matched to a gene: 10. This TCR derives from a man between 18 and 29 years old in good health. Sequenced: memory CD4+ T cells sorted from blood. Subset denoted: CD45RA-negative fraction. The rearrangement joins TRBV2 to TRBJ1-4, with 8 bases matching TRBD1. The CDR3 sequence: CASSRIPGGVEKLFF. As DNA, the CDR3 is TGTGCCAGCAGCCGAATCCCAGGGGGCGTTGAAAAACTGTTTTTT.